The rows below give T cell receptor beta chains drawn from one sample of a study of blood T cell repertoires in COVID-19. Method: immunoSEQ multiplex PCR; TCRdb's copy keeps in-frame clones and lacks some. The profile shows 170,000 or so clones, 80% to 90% of them singletons. Sequenced: PBMCs or T cells enriched from blood (not recorded which). The receptors originated from a woman under 30 who had recovered from COVID-19. The CDR3 runs from the conserved cysteine through the conserved F or W. The D gene is left open where the match is weak. Some rows have no size entry. The others give once, few or many, or a class for an expanded clone.

len,v_gene,j_gene,d_gene,abundance,CDR3aa,CDR3nt
17,TRBV5-6,TRBJ1-2,.,.,CASSPIPGDTINYGYTF,TGTGCCAGCAGCCCTATCCCAGGGGACACCATTAACTATGGCTACACCTTC
15,TRBV6-2/TRBV6-3,TRBJ1-6,TRBD1,.,CASSPGTGNNSPLHF,TGTGCCAGCAGTCCCGGGACAGGGAATAATTCACCCCTCCACTTT
15,TRBV3-1/TRBV3-2,TRBJ2-7,TRBD1,once,CASSPLRDRKYEQYF,TGTGCCAGCAGCCCTCTCCGGGACAGGAAGTACGAGCAGTACTTC
16,TRBV5-1,TRBJ2-6,TRBD1,.,CASSLDRGSGANVLTF,TGCGCCAGCAGCCTGGACAGGGGGTCTGGGGCCAACGTCCTGACTTTC
15,TRBV3-1/TRBV3-2,TRBJ2-7,TRBD1,.,CASSQEGTGAYEQYF,TGTGCCAGCAGCCAAGAAGGGACAGGGGCCTACGAGCAGTACTTC
14,TRBV7-2,TRBJ2-7,.,few,CASSLFGTNYEQYF,TGTGCCAGCAGCTTATTTGGCACTAACTACGAGCAGTACTTC
17,TRBV6-4,TRBJ2-2,TRBD1,.,CASSVPTGTGATGELFF,TGTGCCAGCAGTGTTCCAACCGGGACAGGCGCCACCGGGGAGCTGTTTTTT
15,TRBV9,TRBJ1-4,TRBD1,.,CASSYRDRGNEKLFF,TGTGCCAGCAGCTACCGGGACAGGGGCAATGAAAAACTGTTTTTT
14,TRBV7-9,TRBJ2-7,TRBD1,once,CASSSDREVYEQYF,TGTGCCAGCAGCTCGGACAGGGAGGTGTACGAGCAGTACTTC
20,TRBV4-2,TRBJ2-7,TRBD2,.,CASSQDRRVAGVSKPYEQYF,TGTGCCAGCAGCCAAGATAGGCGGGTAGCGGGTGTTTCGAAGCCCTACGAGCAGTACTTC
16,TRBV5-1,TRBJ2-7,TRBD2,.,CASGPPGTSGLYEQYF,TGCGCCAGCGGTCCCCCCGGGACTAGCGGGCTCTACGAGCAGTACTTC
14,TRBV5-5,TRBJ2-7,.,.,CASSLVFSSYEQYF,TGTGCCAGCAGCTTGGTTTTCTCGAGCTACGAGCAGTACTTC
13,TRBV11-3,TRBJ2-2,.,.,CASSSQNTGELFF,TGTGCCAGCAGTTCCCAGAACACCGGGGAGCTGTTTTTT
14,TRBV5-1,TRBJ2-1,TRBD1,.,CASSLGRGSDEQFF,TGCGCCAGCAGCTTGGGCAGGGGGTCGGATGAGCAGTTCTTC
13,TRBV6-5,TRBJ1-2,TRBD1,once,CASTRQGNYGYTF,TGTGCCAGCACCCGACAGGGGAACTATGGCTACACCTTC
15,TRBV18,TRBJ2-7,TRBD2,.,CASSPTSGSTYEQYF,TGTGCCAGCTCTCCTACTAGCGGGAGTACGTACGAGCAGTACTTC
13,TRBV20-1,TRBJ2-5,.,.,CSASSGVAETQYF,TGCAGTGCTAGTTCGGGGGTTGCGGAGACCCAGTACTTC
14,TRBV10-1,TRBJ2-5,TRBD1,.,CASSLGTVDLPQYF,TGCGCCAGCAGCCTCGGGACAGTGGATTTGCCCCAGTACTTC
12,TRBV2,TRBJ2-7,.,.,CASGDYEGEQYF,TGTGCCAGCGGTGATTATGAGGGCGAGCAGTACTTC
15,TRBV7-3,TRBJ1-1,.,.,CASSLIEGVNTEAFF,TGTGCCAGCAGCTTAATTGAGGGTGTGAACACTGAAGCTTTCTTT
10,TRBV28,TRBJ2-3,.,once,CASSYNTQYF,TGTGCCAGCAGTTATAATACGCAGTATTTT
14,TRBV24-1,TRBJ2-1,TRBD2,.,CATSDLGTRWEQFF,TGTGCCACCAGTGATTTGGGGACTAGATGGGAGCAGTTCTTC
15,TRBV2,TRBJ1-4,TRBD1,.,CASRGRGTGNEKLFF,TGTGCCAGCAGGGGGCGTGGGACAGGGAATGAAAAACTGTTTTTT
16,TRBV5-1,TRBJ1-1,TRBD1,once,CASSLATGGMNTEAFF,TGCGCCAGCAGTCTGGCCACAGGGGGAATGAACACTGAAGCTTTCTTT
15,TRBV28,TRBJ2-5,TRBD1,.,CASSPDRGFGETQYF,TGTGCCAGCAGTCCCGACAGGGGGTTTGGAGAGACCCAGTACTTC
12,TRBV6-2/TRBV6-3,TRBJ2-5,.,.,CASSRSLETQYF,TGTGCCAGCAGTCGGTCCTTGGAGACCCAGTACTTC
17,TRBV7-6,TRBJ2-7,TRBD1,.,CASSPHPEGTGSLEQYF,TGTGCCAGCAGCCCCCACCCTGAGGGGACAGGATCCCTCGAGCAGTACTTC
13,TRBV5-1,TRBJ2-3,.,.,CASKKGDTDTQYF,TGCGCCAGCAAAAAGGGGGACACAGATACGCAGTATTTT
13,TRBV7-9,TRBJ1-2,.,.,CASTLLGRGGYTF,TGTGCCAGCACCCTGCTGGGGAGGGGTGGCTACACCTTC
17,TRBV29-1,TRBJ2-7,TRBD2,.,CSVEIGTSGRPSYEQYF,TGCAGCGTGGAGATTGGGACTAGCGGGAGACCCTCCTACGAGCAGTACTTC
13,TRBV20-1,TRBJ1-1,.,.,CSASGTKNTEAFF,TGCAGTGCTAGTGGGACAAAGAACACTGAAGCTTTCTTT
15,TRBV4-1,TRBJ2-5,TRBD2,.,CASSQIGLAKETQYF,TGCGCCAGCAGCCAAATAGGACTAGCAAAAGAGACCCAGTACTTC
15,TRBV5-8,TRBJ1-1,.,.,CASSPEQGLLSEAFF,TGTGCCAGCAGCCCGGAGCAGGGGTTATTGTCTGAAGCTTTCTTT
15,TRBV4-2,TRBJ2-7,TRBD2,.,CASSQAAGLASEQYF,TGTGCCAGCAGCCAAGCAGCGGGACTAGCTTCTGAGCAGTACTTC
15,TRBV5-8,TRBJ1-1,.,.,CASRIKRGPNTEAFF,TGTGCCAGCAGAATTAAGCGAGGGCCGAACACTGAAGCTTTCTTT
15,TRBV4-1,TRBJ1-6,TRBD1,few,CASSQPGQGNSPLHF,TGCGCCAGCAGCCAACCGGGACAGGGTAATTCACCCCTCCACTTT
13,TRBV3-1/TRBV3-2,TRBJ2-3,TRBD1,.,CASRQGSTDTQYF,TGTGCCAGCAGACAGGGGAGCACAGATACGCAGTATTTT
13,TRBV4-1,TRBJ1-2,.,many,CASSPTGRYGYTF,TGCGCCAGCAGCCCGACAGGCAGATATGGCTACACCTTC
15,TRBV27,TRBJ1-6,.,.,CASSLLEPYNSPLHF,TGTGCCAGCAGTTTGTTGGAGCCCTATAATTCACCCCTCCACTTT
17,TRBV2,TRBJ1-6,.,few,CASSLDCRTDKNSPLHF,TGTGCCAGCAGCCTCGACTGCAGGACAGACAAAAATTCACCCCTCCACTTT
15,TRBV2,TRBJ1-4,TRBD1,.,CASSRTQGTGEKLFF,TGTGCCAGCAGCCGCACACAGGGGACGGGTGAAAAACTGTTTTTT
13,TRBV6-5,TRBJ2-1,.,.,CASSYSARNEQFF,TGTGCCAGCAGTTACTCGGCTAGAAATGAGCAGTTCTTC
13,TRBV5-4,TRBJ2-7,.,.,CASSLAGIYEQYF,TGTGCCAGCAGCCTTGCGGGGATCTACGAGCAGTACTTC
17,TRBV30,TRBJ2-2,TRBD2,.,CAWKVDGRALDTGELFF,TGTGCCTGGAAGGTAGACGGGAGGGCCTTGGACACCGGGGAGCTGTTTTTT
17,TRBV28,TRBJ2-1,TRBD1,.,CASRLDRGTSSYNEQFF,TGTGCCAGCAGATTGGACAGGGGGACCAGCTCCTACAATGAGCAGTTCTTC
14,TRBV7-3,TRBJ2-1,.,.,CASSPSTSIDEQFF,TGTGCCAGCAGCCCATCCACTAGCATCGATGAGCAGTTCTTC
14,TRBV19,TRBJ1-5,TRBD1,.,CASNPTGRDQPQHF,TGTGCCAGTAATCCGACAGGGCGAGATCAGCCCCAGCATTTT
16,TRBV18,TRBJ2-7,TRBD2,.,CASSPSGRLAAYEQYF,TGTGCCAGCTCACCAAGTGGGAGACTAGCGGCTTACGAGCAGTACTTC
14,TRBV5-1,TRBJ2-7,TRBD1,.,CASSLDRGAYEQYF,TGCGCCAGCAGTCTGGACAGGGGAGCCTACGAGCAGTACTTC
13,TRBV28,TRBJ1-2,.,.,CASSEGANYGYTF,TGTGCCAGCAGTGAAGGGGCCAACTATGGCTACACCTTC
15,TRBV5-1,TRBJ1-1,TRBD1,.,CASSLRQGENTEAFF,TGCGCCAGCAGCCTAAGACAGGGGGAAAACACTGAAGCTTTCTTT
19,TRBV13,TRBJ2-3,TRBD2,.,CASSLGSTSGGMVVDTQYF,TGTGCCAGCAGCTTAGGATCGACTAGCGGGGGGATGGTTGTGGATACGCAGTATTTT
13,TRBV27,TRBJ2-5,.,.,CASSLDSTWTQYF,TGTGCCTCCTCCCTGGACAGCACATGGACCCAGTACTTC
16,TRBV5-1,TRBJ2-5,.,.,CASSLDPRTLQETQYF,TGCGCCAGCAGCTTGGACCCTCGCACACTACAAGAGACCCAGTACTTC
13,TRBV3-1/TRBV3-2,TRBJ2-3,.,.,CASSHRGTDTQYF,TGTGCCAGCAGCCACAGGGGCACAGATACGCAGTATTTT
15,TRBV4-3,TRBJ1-2,.,.,CASSQDITGSYGYTF,TGCGCCAGCAGCCAAGATATTACAGGGAGCTATGGCTACACCTTC
13,TRBV10-2,TRBJ1-2,.,once,CASTPGSSYGYTF,TGCGCCAGCACCCCGGGATCTAGCTATGGCTACACCTTC
19,TRBV5-6,TRBJ2-3,.,.,CASSLDEPWILAPPDTQYF,TGTGCCAGCAGCTTGGACGAACCCTGGATCCTAGCCCCACCAGATACGCAGTATTTT
15,TRBV19,TRBJ2-7,TRBD1,.,CDQPLPRGYSYEQYF,TGTGACCAGCCCTTGCCCAGGGGGTATTCCTACGAGCAGTACTTC